Listed below are T cell receptor beta chains from one sample, sequenced in a study of T cell repertoires in cytomegalovirus infection. TCRdb used MiXCR to reprocess the reads, holding one entry per CDR3 protein. Found here are more than 650,000 distinct CDR3 sequences, about a third of them singletons; the top ten hold around 2.8%. The sequenced material came from PBMCs. These receptors were taken from a human donor in good health (CMV status not recorded). Some clones in this sample may be carry-over from other donors' samples. The CDR3 runs from the conserved cysteine through the conserved F or W. The D gene is left open where the match is weak. Rows may omit the clone size; those that give it use once, few, many or a size class.

clone_size,v_call,j_call,d_call,cdr3_nt,cdr3_aa
-,TRBV28,TRBJ1-5,-,TGTGCCAGCAGTTCCTTCGCTTCGGGCAATCAGCCCCAGCATTTT,CASSSFASGNQPQHF
-,TRBV7-6,TRBJ2-1,-,TGTGCCAGCAGCTGGGGACTCTCGTTCTTGGATGAGCAGTTCTTC,CASSWGLSFLDEQFF
few,TRBV19,TRBJ2-1,-,TGTGCCAGTACCCCCCGGGGATTGGGGGACAATGAGCAGTTCTTC,CASTPRGLGDNEQFF
few,TRBV12-3/TRBV12-4,TRBJ1-2,-,TGTGCCAGCACCACCCTCCCACGGGCATATGGCTACACCTTC,CASTTLPRAYGYTF
-,TRBV7-2,TRBJ2-2,-,TGTGCCAGCAGCTTATCCCAAAAGAGGCAGGGGGAGCTGTTTTTT,CASSLSQKRQGELFF
-,TRBV11-2,TRBJ2-1,-,TGTGCCAGCAGTCTAGGGCGTAACTCCTACAATGAGCAGTTCTTC,CASSLGRNSYNEQFF
many,TRBV11-2,TRBJ2-1,TRBD2,TGTGCCAGCAGCTCTTCCGGGACTAGCCCCAATGAGCAGTTCTTC,CASSSSGTSPNEQFF
once,TRBV6-5,TRBJ1-1,TRBD1,TGTGCCAGCAGTTACCGCTCACAGGGGTTGAACACTGAAGCTTTCTTT,CASSYRSQGLNTEAFF
-,TRBV7-9,TRBJ2-1,TRBD2,TGTGCCAGCAACCCCAACCTTCCGGGAGGGGTAAGCGGCAACAATGAGCAGTTCTTC,CASNPNLPGGVSGNNEQFF
few,TRBV6-1,TRBJ2-2,-,TGTGCCAGCAGTATGTTGCAAGACACCGGGGAGCTGTTTTTT,CASSMLQDTGELFF
-,TRBV4-1,TRBJ2-7,-,TGCGCCAGCAGCCAATTGGGCAGGGGCTACGAGCAGTACTTC,CASSQLGRGYEQYF
-,TRBV6-6,TRBJ1-6,-,TGTGCCAGCAGTTACGGGGCCTCGAAGGAAGATAGGGACCCTAATTCACCCCTCCACTTT,CASSYGASKEDRDPNSPLHF
-,TRBV28,TRBJ1-5,TRBD1,TGTGCCAGCAGTTCAGTGTACAGGGGGGGAGGGCAGCCCCAGCATTTT,CASSSVYRGGGQPQHF
-,TRBV28,TRBJ1-5,-,TGTGCCAGCAGTTCGACAGGCCATCAGCCCCAGCATTTT,CASSSTGHQPQHF
-,TRBV7-9,TRBJ2-2,TRBD2,TGTGCCAGCAGCTTTAGACTAGCGGGGAACACCGGGGAGCTGTTTTTT,CASSFRLAGNTGELFF
-,TRBV7-2,TRBJ2-2,TRBD1,TGTGCCAGCAGCTTGGGACAGGGGGCGCGGGCCGGGGAGCTGTTTTTT,CASSLGQGARAGELFF
once,TRBV12-3/TRBV12-4,TRBJ1-2,TRBD1,TGTGCCAGCAGTCCCAACACAGGGGCCGATGGCTACACCTTC,CASSPNTGADGYTF
-,TRBV27,TRBJ2-7,-,TGTGCCAGCAGTAACGGGGCTCAGGGGATCAACGAGCAGTACTTC,CASSNGAQGINEQYF
many,TRBV11-1,TRBJ2-1,-,TGTGCCAGCAGCTTAGAAGTGGGGGGAAATGAGCAGTTCTTC,CASSLEVGGNEQFF
-,TRBV6-1,TRBJ1-5,-,TGTGCCAGCAGTGAAGCTGGACTGGGGGGCAATCAGCCCCAGCATTTT,CASSEAGLGGNQPQHF
few,TRBV12-5,TRBJ1-4,-,TGTGCTAGTGGTTTCGTCCCCTTCTATCATGAAAAACTGTTTTTT,CASGFVPFYHEKLFF
-,TRBV12-3/TRBV12-4,TRBJ1-6,-,TGTGCCAGCAGTTTAGCACAGGGAAGTTCACCCCTCCACTTT,CASSLAQGSSPLHF
few,TRBV5-5,TRBJ2-5,TRBD2,TGTGCCAGCAGCTCTATGCGGACTAGCGGGACGGAGACCCAGTACTTC,CASSSMRTSGTETQYF
many,TRBV7-8,TRBJ2-2,-,TGTGCCAGCAGCCTACTATCGGCCCAACCACTAACCGGGGAGCTGTTTTTT,CASSLLSAQPLTGELFF
few,TRBV7-9,TRBJ2-7,-,TGTGCCAGCAGCTTAGATGTCTACCACTACGAGCAGTACTTC,CASSLDVYHYEQYF